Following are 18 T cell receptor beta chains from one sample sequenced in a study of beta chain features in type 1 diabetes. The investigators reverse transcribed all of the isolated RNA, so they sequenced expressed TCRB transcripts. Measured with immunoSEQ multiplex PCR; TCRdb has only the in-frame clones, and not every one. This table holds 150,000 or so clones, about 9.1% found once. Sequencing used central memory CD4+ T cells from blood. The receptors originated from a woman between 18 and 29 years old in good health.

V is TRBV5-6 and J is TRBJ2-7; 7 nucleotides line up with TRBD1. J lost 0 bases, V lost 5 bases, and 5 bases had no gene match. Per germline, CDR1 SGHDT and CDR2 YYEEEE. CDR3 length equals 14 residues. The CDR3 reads CASREGASSYEQYF. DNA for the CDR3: TGTGCCAGCAGAGAGGGGGCGAGCTCCTACGAGCAGTACTTC.

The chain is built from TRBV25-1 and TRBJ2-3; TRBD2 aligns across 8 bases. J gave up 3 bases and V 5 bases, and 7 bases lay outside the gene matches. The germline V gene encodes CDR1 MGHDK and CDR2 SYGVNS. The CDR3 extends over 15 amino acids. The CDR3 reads CASSRAGESTDTQYF. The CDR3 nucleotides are TGTGCCAGCAGTCGAGCGGGAGAGAGTACAGATACGCAGTATTTT.

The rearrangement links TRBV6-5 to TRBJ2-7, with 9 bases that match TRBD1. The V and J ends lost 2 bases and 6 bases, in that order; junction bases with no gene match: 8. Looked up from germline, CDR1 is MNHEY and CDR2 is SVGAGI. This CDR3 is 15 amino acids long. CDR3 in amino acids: CASSYRRQGVGEQYF. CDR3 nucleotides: TGTGCCAGCAGTTACCGCCGACAGGGGGTTGGCGAGCAGTACTTC.

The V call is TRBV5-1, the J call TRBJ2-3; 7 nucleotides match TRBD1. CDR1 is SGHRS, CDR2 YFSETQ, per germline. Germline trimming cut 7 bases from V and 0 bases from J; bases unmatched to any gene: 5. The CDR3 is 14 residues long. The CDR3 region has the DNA TGCGCCAGCCGGGGACAGCCTAGCACAGATACGCAGTATTTT. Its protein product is CASRGQPSTDTQYF.

In DNA, the CDR3 is TGTGCCAGCAGCCCGCGGGGGGCCCCCGGCCAAGAGACCCAGTACTTC. Translation gives CASSPRGAPGQETQYF. The rearrangement uses TRBV7-6 and TRBJ2-5; 8 positions match TRBD2. V was pared by 5 bases and J by 1 base, with 9 bases of the junction left unmatched. Germline values: CDR1 SGHVS, CDR2 FNYEAQ. The CDR3 runs to 16 residues. Using reference TRBV7-6 and TRBJ2-5 for the parts outside the CDR3, the full variable domain is GAGVSQSPRYKVTKRGQDVALRCDPISGHVSLYWYRQALGQGPEFLTYFNYEAQQDKSGLPNDRFSAERPEGSISTLTIQRTEQRDSAMYRCASSPRGAPGQETQYFGPGTRLLVL.

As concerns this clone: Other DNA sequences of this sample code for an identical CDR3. DNA of the CDR3: TGTGCCAGCAGTCCGGGGGGGCTGGGCACAGATACGCAGTATTTT. It specifies CASSPGGLGTDTQYF. V and J are TRBV5-4 and TRBJ2-3, with 8 bases fitting TRBD2. CDR3 length equals 15 residues. CDR1 is SGHNT and CDR2 is YYREEE in the germline V gene (reference sequence). J was trimmed by 1 base and V by 5 bases; bases with no gene match: 6.

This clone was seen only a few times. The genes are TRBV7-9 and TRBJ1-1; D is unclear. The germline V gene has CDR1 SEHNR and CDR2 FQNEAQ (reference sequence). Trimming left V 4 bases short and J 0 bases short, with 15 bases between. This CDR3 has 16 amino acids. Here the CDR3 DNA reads TGTGCCAGCAGCTCCTGGACGGGAGTAATGAACACTGAAGCTTTCTTT. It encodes CASSSWTGVMNTEAFF.

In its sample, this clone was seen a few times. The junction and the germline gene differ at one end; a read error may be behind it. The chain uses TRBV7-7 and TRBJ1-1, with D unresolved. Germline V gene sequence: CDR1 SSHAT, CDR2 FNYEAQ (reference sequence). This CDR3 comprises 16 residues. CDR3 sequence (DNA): TGTGCTAGCAGCCCATTAACTTCGGGGAAGGGTCCTGAAGCTTTCTTT. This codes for CASSPLTSGKGPEAFF.

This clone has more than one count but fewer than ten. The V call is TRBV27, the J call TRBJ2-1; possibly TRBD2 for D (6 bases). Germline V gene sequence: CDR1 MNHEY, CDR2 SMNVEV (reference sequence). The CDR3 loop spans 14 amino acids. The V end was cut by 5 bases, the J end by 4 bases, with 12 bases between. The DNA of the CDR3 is TGTGCCAGCAGTCGGGAGAGGGGATACAATGAGCAGTTCTTC. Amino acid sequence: CASSRERGYNEQFF.

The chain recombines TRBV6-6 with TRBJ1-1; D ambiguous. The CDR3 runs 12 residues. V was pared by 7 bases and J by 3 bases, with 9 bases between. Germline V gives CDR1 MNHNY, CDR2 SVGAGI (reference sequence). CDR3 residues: CASTEWDTEAFF. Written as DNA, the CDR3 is TGTGCCAGCACGGAGTGGGACACTGAAGCTTTCTTT.

CDR3 region: CASSLSGSYEQFF. CDR3 sequence (DNA): TGTGCCAGCAGCTTGAGCGGGAGCTATGAGCAGTTCTTC. This chain uses TRBV13 with TRBJ2-1, with TRBD2 matching over 8 bases. There are 13 residues in the CDR3. The germline gives CDR1 PRHDT, CDR2 FYEKMQ (reference sequence). With V trimmed by 3 bases and J by 8 bases, 3 bases remained unmatched.

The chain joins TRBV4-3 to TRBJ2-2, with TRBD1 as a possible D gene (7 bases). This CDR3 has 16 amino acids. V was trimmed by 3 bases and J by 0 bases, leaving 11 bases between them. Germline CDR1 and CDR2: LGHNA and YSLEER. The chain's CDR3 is CASSQAGQSNTGELFF. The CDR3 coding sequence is TGCGCCAGCAGCCAGGCGGGACAGTCGAACACCGGGGAGCTGTTTTTT.

The CDR3: CASSYSGRKDTQYF. The DNA for the CDR3 is TGTGCCAGCAGCTATAGCGGGAGAAAAGATACGCAGTATTTT. V usage is TRBV11-2 and J usage is TRBJ2-3; 9 bases are shared with TRBD2. Germline values: CDR1 SGHAT, CDR2 FQNNGV. The CDR3 spans 14 residues. With 4 bases clipped from V and 5 bases from J, the junction kept 4 bases outside the gene matches.

CDR3 amino acids: CSVTGTGGEKLFF. As DNA, the CDR3 is TGCAGCGTTACCGGGACAGGGGGAGAAAAACTGTTTTTT. This sequence joins TRBV29-1 and TRBJ1-4; 11 nucleotides align to TRBD1. CDR1 SQVTM and CDR2 ANQGSEA come from the germline V gene. This CDR3 spans 13 amino acids. Trimming at V came to 5 bases and at J to 8 bases, leaving 4 bases not matched to a gene.

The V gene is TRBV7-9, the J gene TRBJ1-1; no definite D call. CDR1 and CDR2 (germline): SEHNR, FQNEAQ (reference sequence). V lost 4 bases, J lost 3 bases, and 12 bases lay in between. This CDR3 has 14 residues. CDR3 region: CASSYTPAYTEAFF. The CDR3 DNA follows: TGTGCCAGCAGCTACACGCCTGCCTACACTGAAGCTTTCTTT.

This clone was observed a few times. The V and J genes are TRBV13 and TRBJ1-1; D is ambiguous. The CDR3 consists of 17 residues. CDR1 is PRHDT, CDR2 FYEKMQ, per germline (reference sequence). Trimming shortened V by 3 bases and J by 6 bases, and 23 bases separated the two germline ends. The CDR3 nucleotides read TGTGCCAGCAGCTTTACAAACCTGCGGAGGGTGGCCCCTGAAGCTTTCTTT. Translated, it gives CASSFTNLRRVAPEAFF. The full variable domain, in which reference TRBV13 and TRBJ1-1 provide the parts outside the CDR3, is AAGVIQSPRHLIKEKRETATLKCYPIPRHDTVYWYQQGPGQDPQFLISFYEKMQSDKGSIPDRFSAQQFSDYHSELNMSSLELGDSALYFCASSFTNLRRVAPEAFFGQGTRLTVV.

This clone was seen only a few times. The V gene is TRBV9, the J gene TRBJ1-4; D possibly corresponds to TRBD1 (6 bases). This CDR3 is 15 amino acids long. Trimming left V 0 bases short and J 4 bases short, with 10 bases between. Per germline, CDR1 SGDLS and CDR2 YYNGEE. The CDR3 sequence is CASSVDGQFNEKLFF. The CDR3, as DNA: TGTGCCAGCAGCGTAGATGGACAGTTTAATGAAAAACTGTTTTTT.

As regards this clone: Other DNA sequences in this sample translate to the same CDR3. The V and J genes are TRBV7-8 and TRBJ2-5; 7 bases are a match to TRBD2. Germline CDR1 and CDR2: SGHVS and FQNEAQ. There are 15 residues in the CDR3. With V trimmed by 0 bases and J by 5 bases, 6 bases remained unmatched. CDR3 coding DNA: TGTGCCAGCAGCTTAGCAGCGGGGCGAGGGGAGACCCAGTACTTC. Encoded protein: CASSLAAGRGETQYF.